This T cell receptor beta chain is drawn from a study of blood T cell repertoires in COVID-19. Source study methods: It was from reference gene primer amplification that nucleated cell counts were estimated. Here immunoSEQ multiplex PCR was the method, and the copy in TCRdb shows in-frame clones only, minus some. The V and J calls and clone size come from that table; D and trimming were worked out from the DNA. The table records roughly 66,000 clones, roughly 82% of them present only once. Germline loops: CDR1 MGHRA, CDR2 YSYEKL. Trimming stripped 0 bases from V and 1 base from J, with 12 bases between. This CDR3 has 16 residues.

The chain employs TRBV4-1 and TRBJ1-2; TRBD1 might be the D (5 bases). Sequencing input: peripheral blood. This receptor was taken from a man in his 60s with acute or convalescent COVID-19. For the CDR3, the DNA is TGCGCCAGCAGCCAAGATTCGGGGGTGAATAACTATGGCTACACCTTC. It is translated as CASSQDSGVNNYGYTF.